This entry lists 22 T cell receptor beta chains sequenced from one sample in a study of neurological immune-mediated disorders. A single record per CDR3 protein comes from TCRdb applying MiXCR to the 5' RACE reads. The sample has tens of thousands of distinct CDR3 sequences, roughly 12% seen once. Sequencing was carried out using PBMCs. The receptor set was obtained from a woman aged 55-75 years in good health.

In this sample, this clonotype turned up many times. The chain recombines TRBV15 with TRBJ2-4; D might be TRBD1 or TRBD2, each matching 5 bases. The V gene's germline CDR1 is LNHNV and CDR2 YYDKDF (reference sequence). V lost 5 bases to trimming and J lost 4 bases, with 12 bases between them. The CDR3 runs to 14 residues. CDR3 nucleotides: TGTGCCACCAGCTCGGGACCCCTAAAAAACATTCAGTACTTC. Protein sequence: CATSSGPLKNIQYF.

V is TRBV5-6 and J is TRBJ2-1; D is perhaps TRBD1 (5 bases). This CDR3 region has 13 residues. CDR1 is SGHDT and CDR2 is YYEEEE in the germline V gene. With 3 bases removed from V and 5 bases from J, the gap between germline ends came to 9 bases. CDR3 protein: CASSSSGNNEQFF. The CDR3 DNA reads TGTGCCAGCAGCTCGTCAGGGAACAATGAGCAGTTCTTC.

This clonotype showed up many times. This chain links TRBV6-5 with TRBJ2-2; TRBD2 matches at 10 bases. The CDR3 has 14 amino acids. With V trimmed by 6 bases and J by 8 bases, 6 bases remained unmatched. Per the germline V gene, CDR1 is MNHEY and CDR2 is SVGAGI. Here the CDR3 DNA reads TGTGCCAGCAGGCTAGCGGGAGAGGTGGGGGAGCTGTTTTTT. It encodes CASRLAGEVGELFF.

This clonotype was seen repeatedly, ten times or more. The genes are TRBV6-2 or TRBV6-3 and TRBJ2-1, with 8 bases that match TRBD1. This CDR3 is built from 14 residues. Germline V gene data show CDR1 as MNHEY and CDR2 as SVGEGT. J gave up 8 bases and V 6 bases, and 9 bases lay outside the gene matches. DNA for the CDR3: TGTGCCAGCAGCAAGCGGACAGGGCTCGATGAGCAGTTCTTC. This gives the protein CASSKRTGLDEQFF.

This clonotype showed up many times. The rearrangement uses TRBV7-9 and TRBJ2-5, with D possibly TRBD2 on 5 matching bases. Germline values: CDR1 SEHNR, CDR2 FQNEAQ (reference sequence). The CDR3 loop spans 16 amino acids. With 5 bases removed from V and 5 bases from J, the gap between germline ends came to 21 bases. Here the CDR3 reads CASSPRPLVGSETQYF. The CDR3 DNA reads as TGTGCCAGCAGCCCTCGCCCACTAGTAGGGTCGGAGACCCAGTACTTC.

The sample holds many counts of this clonotype. The chain is built from TRBV2 and TRBJ2-3, with no clear D. Trimming left V 2 bases short and J 3 bases short, with 3 bases between. Germline V lookup: CDR1 SNHLY, CDR2 FYNNEI. The CDR3 is made up of 12 amino acids. The CDR3 DNA follows: TGTGCCAGCAGTGAAAGAACAGATACGCAGTATTTT. Amino acid sequence: CASSERTDTQYF.

This clonotype was observed many times. The V call is TRBV12-3 or TRBV12-4, the J call TRBJ2-7; no reliable D call. This CDR3 region has 12 residues. The V end was cut by 8 bases, the J end by 2 bases, with 10 bases between. CDR3 DNA: TGTGCCAGCGGTAGGCAGACCTACGAGCAGTACTTC. Its translation is CASGRQTYEQYF.

On this clonotype itself: A much bigger clone sits one base away, suggesting this may be a read error. The J gene is TRBJ1-2, the V gene TRBV6-1; perhaps TRBD1 as D (5 bases). The V gene's germline CDR1 is MNHNS and CDR2 SASEGT. This CDR3 is 12 amino acids long. The CDR3 loop is CSSLMQGNGYTF. In DNA, the CDR3 is TGTTCCAGCCTAATGCAGGGTAATGGCTACACCTTC.

This clonotype appeared many times. The chain employs TRBV12-3 or TRBV12-4 and TRBJ2-5; possible D gene TRBD1, 5 bases. The CDR3 is made up of 14 amino acids. V lost 5 bases and J lost 5, with 15 bases in between. The CDR3 loop is CASSPRVGWETQYF. Here the CDR3 DNA reads TGTGCCAGCAGTCCCAGGGTGGGGTGGGAGACCCAGTACTTC.

This clonotype was counted at least ten times. This chain joins TRBV9 and TRBJ2-1; D is uncertain. The CDR3 runs to 12 residues. V was pared by 4 bases and J by 4 bases, with 6 bases between. The germline gives CDR1 SGDLS, CDR2 YYNGEE. The CDR3 spells CASSPAYNEQFF. The CDR3 DNA reads as TGTGCCAGCAGCCCAGCTTACAATGAGCAGTTCTTC.

This clonotype was detected ten times or more. The chain couples TRBV6-1 to TRBJ2-1; D gene unclear. Trimming stripped 6 bases from V and 12 bases from J, with 12 bases between. Per germline, CDR1 MNHNS and CDR2 SASEGT. This CDR3 is built from 11 residues. In nucleotides, the CDR3 is TGTGCCAGCAGCCTTACGACTGGGCAGTTCTTC. Amino acids: CASSLTTGQFF.

This chain connects TRBV2 to TRBJ2-5; perhaps TRBD1 as D (6 bases). The length of the CDR3 is 16 residues. Germline assignment: CDR1 SNHLY and CDR2 FYNNEI. V shed 5 bases and J shed 4 bases, with 20 bases lying between them. CDR3 sequence: CASSNIGGTGPETQYF. The CDR3 coding sequence is TGTGCCAGCAGTAATATCGGCGGAACAGGGCCAGAGACCCAGTACTTC.

This clonotype was recorded many times. This chain connects TRBV20-1 to TRBJ2-5; D may correspond to TRBD1 or TRBD2 (6 bases each). Trimming removed 0 bases at V and 5 bases at J, with 10 bases between. The CDR3 consists of 13 residues. Germline V gives CDR1 DFQATT, CDR2 SNEGSKA (reference sequence). The CDR3 region is CSARDGGGETQYF. The DNA for the CDR3 is TGCAGTGCTAGAGATGGAGGGGGGGAGACCCAGTACTTC.

This clonotype occurred many times. The V gene is TRBV15, the J gene TRBJ2-7; no reliable D call. Trimming removed 3 bases at V and 2 bases at J, with 8 bases between. There are 13 residues in the CDR3. Germline CDR1 LNHNV, CDR2 YYDKDF (reference sequence). CDR3 sequence (DNA): TGTGCCACCAGCAGCGGGCACCCCTACGAGCAGTACTTC. Translation: CATSSGHPYEQYF. The variable domain in full, completed from reference TRBV15 and TRBJ2-7, reads DAMVIQNPRYQVTQFGKPVTLSCSQTLNHNVMYWYQQKSSQAPKLLFHYYDKDFNNEADTPDNFQSRRPNTSFCFLDIRSPGLGDTAMYLCATSSGHPYEQYFGPGTRLTVT.

For this clonotype: The junction differs from germline at one of its ends, possibly a read error. The chain combines TRBV25-1 with TRBJ1-6, with TRBD1 as a possible D gene (5 bases). Germline V lookup: CDR1 MGHDK, CDR2 SYGVNS. The CDR3 has 14 residues. The CDR3 bases are TGTGCCAGCACGGGGGTCTCCTGTAATTCACCCCTCCACTTT. Amino acids: CASTGVSCNSPLHF.

This clonotype was counted ten times or more. The chain combines TRBV9 with TRBJ2-3; D gene unclear. Trimming shortened V by 4 bases and J by 2 bases, and 8 bases separated the two germline ends. The germline CDR1 and CDR2 sequences are SGDLS and YYNGEE. This CDR3 has 13 residues. CDR3 coding DNA: TGTGCCAGCAGCTCCCACCCCACAGATACGCAGTATTTT. As protein: CASSSHPTDTQYF.

At least ten counts were recorded for this clonotype. The J gene is TRBJ1-2, the V gene TRBV28; D is undetermined. The CDR3 length is 12 residues. Germline V gene data show CDR1 as MDHEN and CDR2 as SYDVKM. V dropped 1 base and J dropped 8 bases, with 8 bases sitting between them. CDR3 coding DNA: TGTGCCAGCAGTTTATTTAACACCGGCTACACCTTC. This encodes CASSLFNTGYTF.

In this sample, this clonotype turned up many times. The rearrangement joins TRBV4-3 to TRBJ1-5; TRBD1 aligns across 7 bases. V shed 4 bases and J 7 bases; nucleotides not matched to a gene: 10. The CDR3 length is 15 residues. CDR1 and CDR2 from the germline V gene are LGHNA and YSLEER. The CDR3 here is CASSRTARGHQPQHF. The CDR3 DNA is TGCGCCAGCAGCCGCACTGCGAGGGGGCACCAGCCCCAGCATTTT.

The chain links TRBV19 to TRBJ1-1; the D is unclear. The CDR3 contains 13 residues. V shed 4 bases and J shed 4 bases, with 10 bases lying between them. The germline CDR1 and CDR2 sequences are LNHDA and SQIVND (reference sequence). CDR3 DNA sequence: TGTGCCAGTAGTAGAGTTCAGAGCACTGAAGCTTTCTTT. This gives the protein CASSRVQSTEAFF.

This clonotype was counted many times. CDR3 DNA: TGTGCCAGCAGCGTATCAAGGGCCGGTGAGCAGTTCTTC. This translates into CASSVSRAGEQFF. The chain employs TRBV9 and TRBJ2-1; no definite D call. This CDR3 spans 13 amino acids. From germline, CDR1 is SGDLS and CDR2 YYNGEE. V lost 1 base and J lost 9, with 11 bases in between.

The table lists this clonotype with many counts. V gene TRBV5-1 combines with J gene TRBJ1-4; maybe TRBD1 (5 bases). Germline V lookup: CDR1 SGHRS, CDR2 YFSETQ. Trimming left V 0 bases short and J 7 bases short, with 16 bases between. The CDR3 totals 16 residues. Here the CDR3 reads CASSLEGQGVFEKLFF. The CDR3 DNA is TGCGCCAGCAGCTTGGAAGGCCAGGGAGTATTTGAAAAACTGTTTTTT.

This clonotype was seen many times. The gene calls are TRBV4-3 and TRBJ1-2, with D possibly being TRBD1 (5 bases). V lost 0 bases, J lost 4 bases, and 15 bases lay in between. The CDR3 is made up of 16 amino acids. Germline CDR1 is LGHNA and CDR2 is YSLEER. The CDR3, as DNA: TGCGCCAGCAGCCAAGAACGACAACAGGTTTTCTATGGCTACACCTTC. It encodes CASSQERQQVFYGYTF.